The 30 T cell receptor beta chains below were found in one sample sequenced in a study of blood T cell repertoires in COVID-19. The assay was immunoSEQ multiplex PCR, and TCRdb's table has in-frame clones only and misses some. The sample contains some 70,000 clones, around 87% of which appear only once. Specimen: peripheral blood. The receptors originated from a man in his forties or fifties with COVID-19, enrolled during active disease.

This chain connects TRBV28 to TRBJ1-5; perhaps TRBD1 as D (6 bases). Germline lookup yields CDR1 MDHEN and CDR2 SYDVKM. The CDR3 spans 14 residues. Between the trimmed V and J ends, which lost 3 bases and 4 bases, there was a span of 10 bases. Here the CDR3 reads CASSLWGTNQPQHF. The CDR3 DNA reads TGTGCCAGCAGTTTGTGGGGGACAAATCAGCCCCAGCATTTT.

The V call is TRBV12-3 or TRBV12-4, the J call TRBJ2-1; 8 bases line up with TRBD2. Trimming at V came to 10 bases and at J to 2 bases, leaving 1 base not matched to a gene. The CDR3 covers 12 residues. The CDR3, as DNA: TGTGCCACCGGGGGGGCCTACAATGAGCAGTTCTTC. Translated: CATGGAYNEQFF.

A word on this clone: This sample also contains other DNA sequences that code for the same CDR3. The chain joins TRBV19 to TRBJ1-1; D might be TRBD1 (6 bases). This CDR3 region has 15 residues. Germline V gene data show CDR1 as LNHDA and CDR2 as SQIVND (reference sequence). Trimming removed 6 bases from V and 1 base from J, with 15 bases in between. The CDR3 nucleotides are TGTGCCAGTAGACCCCAGACAGGCTCGAACACTGAAGCTTTCTTT. Its protein is CASRPQTGSNTEAFF.

CDR3 protein: CSVVWDRNYGYTF. CDR3 coding DNA: TGCAGCGTTGTCTGGGACAGGAACTATGGCTACACCTTC. The rearrangement links TRBV29-1 to TRBJ1-2; 8 nucleotides match TRBD1. After removal of 4 bases from V and 2 bases from J, the junction contained 3 bases not matched to a gene. Germline CDR1 reads SQVTM; CDR2 reads ANQGSEA. This CDR3 spans 13 amino acids.

This chain uses TRBV12-3 or TRBV12-4 with TRBJ1-1; D call uncertain. V dropped 1 base and J dropped 2 bases, with 5 bases sitting between them. The CDR3 length is 13 residues. CDR3 sequence: CASSLVRNTEAFF. The CDR3 nucleotides read TGTGCCAGCAGTTTAGTCAGAAACACTGAAGCTTTCTTT.

This clone came up once. The chain uses TRBV10-1 and TRBJ2-1, with 13 bases identical to TRBD2. The CDR3 runs 20 residues. Germline assignment: CDR1 WNHNN and CDR2 SYGVQD (reference sequence). The junction had 11 bases not matched to a gene; V was cut back by 1 base and J by 2 bases. CDR3 DNA: TGCGCCAGCAGTGAGTTTCCCGGGACTAGCGGGGCGAGGGCCTACAATGAGCAGTTCTTC. It translates to CASSEFPGTSGARAYNEQFF.

The chain links TRBV11-2 to TRBJ2-3, with D possibly TRBD2 on 6 matching bases. The germline V gene encodes CDR1 SGHAT and CDR2 FQNNGV. CDR3 length: 14 residues. Deletions cut 1 base from V and 5 bases from J, with 10 bases between. The CDR3 region is CASSLVMGGDTQYF. The CDR3 bases are TGTGCCAGCAGCTTAGTTATGGGGGGAGATACGCAGTATTTT.

This clone turned up a few times. This chain uses TRBV7-9 with TRBJ1-2, with a possible D match to TRBD1 (6 bases). V lost 5 bases to trimming and J lost 4 bases, with 14 bases between them. Germline V gene lookup returns CDR1 SEHNR and CDR2 FQNEAQ (reference sequence). The CDR3 covers 14 residues. CDR3 in DNA: TGTGCCAGCAGCCCAACAGGGATGGTCTATGGCTACACCTTC. Its translation is CASSPTGMVYGYTF.

This rearrangement joins TRBV30 to TRBJ1-2; 9 nucleotides agree with TRBD1. V dropped 7 bases and J dropped 4; count of bases not matched to a gene: 7. Germline V gives CDR1 GTSNPN, CDR2 SVGIG (reference sequence). The length of the CDR3 is 13 residues. CDR3: CASSQGAGYGYTF. The CDR3 DNA sequence: TGTGCCTCATCACAGGGGGCGGGCTATGGCTACACCTTC.

V usage is TRBV19 and J usage is TRBJ1-2, with D unclear. Per the germline V gene, CDR1 is LNHDA and CDR2 is SQIVND (reference sequence). The V and J ends lost 7 bases and 5 bases respectively, with 14 bases between them. The CDR3 extends over 13 amino acids. CDR3 amino acids: CASNSPAAYGYTF. For the CDR3, the DNA is TGTGCCAGTAACTCCCCGGCAGCGTATGGCTACACCTTC.

The chain joins TRBV3-1 (or the pseudogene TRBV3-2) to TRBJ1-1; the D is unclear. Trimming removed 2 bases from V and 5 bases from J, with 12 bases in between. Germline values: CDR1 LGHDT, CDR2 YNNKEL (reference sequence). The CDR3 covers 14 residues. CDR3 loop: CASSQSEVGTEAFF. The CDR3 nucleotides are TGTGCCAGCAGCCAATCTGAGGTCGGGACTGAAGCTTTCTTT.

The genes are TRBV18 and TRBJ2-1; the match to TRBD2 covers 11 bases. V gave up 5 bases and J gave up 4 bases; unmatched junction bases: 4. Germline CDR1 KGHSH, CDR2 LQKENI. The length of the CDR3 is 15 residues. The CDR3 DNA reads as TGTGCCAGCTCAATCGTAGCGGGGGGGTACAATGAGCAGTTCTTC. It is translated as CASSIVAGGYNEQFF.

The chain employs TRBV14 and TRBJ2-7; 8 nucleotides line up with TRBD1. This CDR3 has 15 residues. Germline CDR1 and CDR2: SGHDN and FVKESK. After removal of 6 bases from V and 1 base from J, the junction contained 8 bases not matched to a gene. This CDR3 is CASRLSGTGSYEQYF. The CDR3 coding sequence is TGTGCCAGCAGACTTTCCGGGACAGGTTCCTACGAGCAGTACTTC.

Only one count was recorded for this clone. The V call is TRBV6-5, the J call TRBJ1-2; TRBD1 is a possible D gene (6 bases). The germline gives CDR1 MNHEY, CDR2 SVGAGI. This CDR3 is 12 amino acids long. V was pared by 6 bases and J by 3 bases, with 8 bases between. For the CDR3, the DNA is TGTGCCAGCAGACGACAGGACTATGGCTACACCTTC. As protein: CASRRQDYGYTF.

The chain has TRBV5-1 and TRBJ1-2, with TRBD1 matching over 10 bases. Germline CDR1 reads SGHRS; CDR2 reads YFSETQ. J gave up 1 base and V 0 bases, and 3 bases lay outside the gene matches. CDR3 size: 16 residues. The chain's CDR3 is CASSLVDRGSNYGYTF. The CDR3 coding sequence is TGCGCCAGCAGCTTGGTGGACAGGGGGAGTAACTATGGCTACACCTTC.

The chain couples TRBV12-3 or TRBV12-4 to TRBJ2-2, with D perhaps TRBD2 (6 bases). The V end was cut by 6 bases, the J end by 4 bases, with 9 bases between. This CDR3 has 13 amino acids. The CDR3 DNA reads TGTGCCAGCAGGTCGGGGGTCACCGGGGAGCTGTTTTTT. It translates to CASRSGVTGELFF.

This clone has a single count. The chain links TRBV20-1 to TRBJ2-7; 10 nucleotides match TRBD1. CDR1 DFQATT and CDR2 SNEGSKA come from the germline V gene (reference sequence). After removal of 3 bases from V and 1 base from J, the junction contained 9 bases not matched to a gene. This CDR3 is built from 16 residues. CDR3: CSASGTGDLTSYEQYF. The CDR3 nucleotides read TGCAGTGCTAGTGGGACAGGGGACTTAACGTCCTACGAGCAGTACTTC.

The chain joins TRBV25-1 to TRBJ2-7, with D possibly being TRBD1 (6 bases). CDR3 length equals 13 residues. Trimming removed 3 bases from V and 6 bases from J, with 12 bases in between. CDR1 is MGHDK, CDR2 SYGVNS, per germline. The CDR3, as DNA: TGTGCCAGCAGTGACCCAGGGGTCTCCGAGCAGTACTTC. Amino acid sequence: CASSDPGVSEQYF.

The chain has TRBV5-1 and TRBJ2-5; 8 bases are a match to TRBD2. The CDR3 length is 16 residues. CDR1 is SGHRS, CDR2 YFSETQ, per germline. With 5 bases clipped from V and 1 base from J, the junction kept 10 bases outside the gene matches. In DNA form, the CDR3 reads TGCGCCAGCAGGCCGACTGGCGGGGGGTTCCAAGAGACCCAGTACTTC. Amino acids: CASRPTGGGFQETQYF. The variable domain in full, completed from reference TRBV5-1 and TRBJ2-5, reads KAGVTQTPRYLIKTRGQQVTLSCSPISGHRSVSWYQQTPGQGLQFLFEYFSETQRNKGNFPGRFSGRQFSNSRSEMNVSTLELGDSALYLCASRPTGGGFQETQYFGPGTRLLVL.

This clone was detected only a few times. This chain links TRBV6-6 with TRBJ2-2; the D gene is possibly TRBD1 (6 bases). Between the trimmed V and J ends, which lost 5 bases and 1 base, there was a span of 14 bases. Germline assignment: CDR1 MNHNY and CDR2 SVGAGI (reference sequence). This CDR3 has 16 residues. The CDR3 DNA sequence: TGTGCCAGCAGTGCCCCGGGACATATGAACACCGGGGAGCTGTTTTTT. This sequence encodes CASSAPGHMNTGELFF.

The rearrangement joins TRBV10-3 to TRBJ2-5; unclear D gene. CDR1 and CDR2 from the germline V gene are ENHRY and SYGVKD. V lost 4 bases to trimming and J lost 3 bases, with 6 bases between them. This CDR3 spans 12 amino acids. CDR3 in DNA: TGTGCCATCAGTGTAACGGAAGAGACCCAGTACTTC. Its translation is CAISVTEETQYF.

The genes are TRBV6-4 and TRBJ1-2; tentative D call: TRBD1 (5 bases). The V end lost 0 bases, the J end lost 8 bases, and 10 bases lay between the germline ends. The CDR3 runs to 13 residues. Germline V gene data show CDR1 as MRHNA and CDR2 as SNTAGT. CDR3 residues: CASSDSLGLGYTF. In DNA form, the CDR3 reads TGTGCCAGCAGTGACTCGCTGGGGCTCGGCTACACCTTC.

V and J are TRBV12-3 or TRBV12-4 and TRBJ1-2; 7 nucleotides line up with TRBD1. This CDR3 region has 13 residues. With 5 bases clipped from V and 4 bases from J, the junction kept 4 bases outside the gene matches. In nucleotides, the CDR3 is TGTGCCAGCAGTGGGGGACAGCTCTATGGCTACACCTTC. It is translated as CASSGGQLYGYTF.

V usage is TRBV5-6 and J usage is TRBJ2-7, with D possibly TRBD2 on 6 matching bases. This CDR3 region has 14 residues. V shed 5 bases and J shed 2 bases, with 14 bases lying between them. Germline values: CDR1 SGHDT, CDR2 YYEEEE. The CDR3 DNA reads TGTGCCAGCAGAACGGGACTGAATACCTACGAGCAGTACTTC. Translated: CASRTGLNTYEQYF.

CDR3 sequence reads: CASSLGLEGGELFF. The CDR3 DNA sequence: TGTGCCAGCAGCTTAGGTCTAGAGGGCGGGGAGCTGTTTTTT. This sequence joins TRBV11-2 and TRBJ2-2, with D possibly being TRBD2 (5 bases). The CDR3 consists of 14 residues. V was cut by 1 base and J by 7 bases, with 10 bases left in between. The V gene's germline CDR1 is SGHAT and CDR2 FQNNGV.

In its sample, this clone was seen once. The CDR3, as DNA: TGCAGCGTTGCCAGCGGTTCTTACAATGAGCAGTTCTTC. Protein: CSVASGSYNEQFF. This rearrangement joins TRBV29-1 to TRBJ2-1, with D tentatively TRBD2 (5 bases). The germline gives CDR1 SQVTM, CDR2 ANQGSEA. Trimming took 4 bases from V and 4 from J, leaving 11 bases between them. The CDR3 sequence is 13 residues long.

The CDR3 sequence is CASSQGGHLGHEQYF. In DNA form, the CDR3 reads TGTGCCAGCAGCCAAGGGGGCCACTTGGGCCACGAGCAGTACTTC. V gene TRBV3-1 (or the pseudogene TRBV3-2) combines with J gene TRBJ2-7; possible D gene TRBD1, 5 bases. Per germline, CDR1 LGHDT and CDR2 YNNKEL (reference sequence). Trimming removed 1 base at V and 5 bases at J, with 15 bases between. CDR3 length equals 15 residues.

This sequence joins TRBV4-1 and TRBJ1-2, with D unclear. Germline CDR1 is MGHRA and CDR2 is YSYEKL. V lost 0 bases, J lost 5 bases, and 4 bases lay in between. This CDR3 has 12 residues. DNA of the CDR3: TGCGCCAGCAGCCAAGACCTATATGGCTACACCTTC. It translates to CASSQDLYGYTF.

The CDR3 protein is CASSQRTGSSTDTQYF. CDR3 DNA sequence: TGTGCCAGCAGCCAGCGGACAGGGTCTAGCACAGATACGCAGTATTTT. The chain recombines TRBV14 with TRBJ2-3, with 8 bases aligning to TRBD1. In germline, CDR1 is SGHDN, CDR2 FVKESK. Unmatched junction bases numbered 5, after V lost 3 bases and J lost 0 bases. The CDR3 length is 16 residues.

This sequence joins TRBV7-9 and TRBJ2-5; 10 bases match TRBD1. V lost 5 bases, J lost 5 bases, and 14 bases stayed unmatched. Per germline, CDR1 SEHNR and CDR2 FQNEAQ (reference sequence). The CDR3 totals 17 residues. CDR3: CASSPSRDRGGLETQYF. CDR3 in DNA: TGTGCCAGCAGCCCGTCCCGGGACAGGGGAGGATTGGAGACCCAGTACTTC.